Listed below are T cell receptor beta chains from one sample, sequenced in a study of CD8+CD57+ T cells in acquired aplastic anemia. In TCRdb, the reads were re-called with MiXCR into one record per CDR3 protein. Counted here are about 180,000 distinct CDR3 sequences, around 63% occurring once; the ten biggest clones make up 40% to 50%. Sequenced sample: sorted CD4+, CD8+, or CD8+CD57+ T cells (not recorded which) from PBMCs. Receptors were obtained from a human donor with aplastic anemia. Both conserved end residues are part of each CDR3. Fields, in order: D gene, CDR3 length, V gene, clone size, J gene, CDR3 DNA, CDR3 protein. The D gene is left open where the match is weak. Clone size is stated in some rows and not others, as once, few, many or a class when expanded.

-,13,TRBV6-6,-,TRBJ2-7,TGTGCCAGCAAAAGAGACGACGGCCACGAGCAGTACTTC,CASKRDDGHEQYF
TRBD2,15,TRBV14,many,TRBJ2-7,TGTGCCAGCAGCCACGGGGGGATTCCAGGCTACGAGCAGTACTTC,CASSHGGIPGYEQYF
-,14,TRBV10-3,few,TRBJ1-2,TGTGCCATCAGTGAGTCAGTCGGGGTTCCGGGCTACACCTTC,CAISESVGVPGYTF
-,14,TRBV7-2,-,TRBJ2-7,TGTGCCAGCAGCTTAGGCCCTCCGCCGAACGAGCAGTACTTC,CASSLGPPPNEQYF
-,15,TRBV5-1,once,TRBJ2-7,TGCGCCAGCAGCCATCCCGGGACCGCCTCCGTCGAGCAGTACTTC,CASSHPGTASVEQYF
TRBD2,15,TRBV7-3,-,TRBJ2-7,TGTGCCAGCAGCGCGGCGGGGGGGGCTGGTTACGAGCAGTACTTC,CASSAAGGAGYEQYF
-,13,TRBV7-3,few,TRBJ2-2,TGTGCCAGCAGCTTAGTCCCAGGTGGGGAGCTGTTTTTT,CASSLVPGGELFF
-,17,TRBV15,many,TRBJ1-4,TGTGCCACCAGCAGAACTTTGCAGGGGCGGACTAATGAAAAACTGTTTTTT,CATSRTLQGRTNEKLFF
-,15,TRBV19,many,TRBJ1-2,TGTGCCAGTAGTGAGGTCGAGGCTTTTACCTATGGCTACACCTTC,CASSEVEAFTYGYTF
-,14,TRBV7-9,many,TRBJ1-2,TGTGCCAGCAGCTTTTTCGACAGAAACCATGGCTACACCTTC,CASSFFDRNHGYTF
TRBD2,14,TRBV7-8,-,TRBJ2-5,TGTGCCAGCAGGGACCTAGCGGGGGGGCCGACCCAGTACTTC,CASRDLAGGPTQYF
TRBD1,14,TRBV24-1,-,TRBJ2-3,TGTGCCACCAGTGACACCGGACAGGCAGATACGCAGTATTTT,CATSDTGQADTQYF
-,12,TRBV19,-,TRBJ2-1,TGTGCCAGTAGGGGCCCCTACAATGAGCAGTTCTTC,CASRGPYNEQFF
TRBD1,12,TRBV19,-,TRBJ1-2,TGTGCCAGCCGGACAGGGAACTATGGCTACACCTTC,CASRTGNYGYTF
TRBD1,14,TRBV15,-,TRBJ1-2,TGTGCCACCAGCAGCTATGGACAGGATAATGGCTACACCTTC,CATSSYGQDNGYTF
TRBD1,12,TRBV10-3,once,TRBJ1-2,TGTGCCATCAGTCAACAGGGGTATGGCTACACCTTC,CAISQQGYGYTF
TRBD1,15,TRBV4-1,many,TRBJ1-1,TGCGCCAGCAGCCCTGAGGACAGGGCGAACACTGAAGCTTTCTTT,CASSPEDRANTEAFF
TRBD2,16,TRBV5-1,many,TRBJ2-7,TGCGCCAGCAGCCCGGGACTAGCGGGGGGAGGCTACGAGCAGTACTTC,CASSPGLAGGGYEQYF
-,12,TRBV9,-,TRBJ1-3,TGTGCCAGCAGCGTAACAGGAAACACCATATATTTT,CASSVTGNTIYF
-,13,TRBV6-1,-,TRBJ1-4,TGTACCCCGGGCCCTCGAGGCGAGGGCAAACTGTTTTTT,CTPGPRGEGKLFF
-,13,TRBV15,-,TRBJ2-7,TGTGCCACCAGCAGAGGGTATTGGGACGAGCAGTACTTC,CATSRGYWDEQYF
-,14,TRBV7-8,-,TRBJ2-7,TGTGCCAGCAGTTTAGGGTTCCTCGGCTACGAGCAGTACTTC,CASSLGFLGYEQYF
-,12,TRBV29-1,few,TRBJ2-2,TGCAGCGTTGCGGTCGGGACCGGGGAGCTGTTTTTT,CSVAVGTGELFF
-,16,TRBV7-9,-,TRBJ1-2,TGTGCCAGCAGCTTGGGTTTGGTCGGGTTGGGCTATGGCTACACCTTC,CASSLGLVGLGYGYTF
TRBD1,14,TRBV7-8,-,TRBJ2-7,TGTGCCAGCAGCCCGTTGACAGGGCACTACGAGCAGTACTTC,CASSPLTGHYEQYF
-,15,TRBV7-9,-,TRBJ1-6,TGCGCCAGCAGCCAAGATCAGCAGGGGAAGTCACCCCTCCACTTT,CASSQDQQGKSPLHF
-,14,TRBV6-5,many,TRBJ1-1,TGTGCCAGCAGTTACTCAGGGGGTAACACTGAAGCTTTCTTT,CASSYSGGNTEAFF
-,16,TRBV7-9,-,TRBJ2-7,TGTGCCAGCAGTTTACCAGACCGGGACTCCCCCTACGAGCAGTACTTC,CASSLPDRDSPYEQYF
TRBD2,16,TRBV9,-,TRBJ2-7,TGTGCCAGCAGTTACGGGCGAGCGGGGGGGCCCTACGAGCAGTACTTC,CASSYGRAGGPYEQYF
-,14,TRBV20-1,-,TRBJ2-5,TGCAGTGCTAGATCGAGGGGAGGGGGAGAGACCCAGTACTTC,CSARSRGGGETQYF
-,14,TRBV7-3,-,TRBJ2-4,TGTGCCAGCAGTTCCATGGCGTTAGGAGACATTCAGTACTTC,CASSSMALGDIQYF
-,15,TRBV12-3/TRBV12-4,once,TRBJ2-5,TGTGCCAGCAGTCCCCAGTACAGGGGAGGGAAGACCCAGTACTTC,CASSPQYRGGKTQYF
-,13,TRBV11-1,-,TRBJ2-3,TGTGCCAGCAGCTCCGGCAACACAGATACGCAGTATTTT,CASSSGNTDTQYF
-,14,TRBV5-1,many,TRBJ1-1,TGCGCCAGCAGCTTGGAAAGGGAGGTCACTGAAGCTTTCTTT,CASSLEREVTEAFF
-,13,TRBV5-1,-,TRBJ1-1,TGCGCCAGCAGCAATACAGGGAACACTGAAGCTTTCTTT,CASSNTGNTEAFF
-,14,TRBV5-4,-,TRBJ1-1,TGTGCCAGCAGCAAGGACCCTATCGGCACTGAAGCTTTCTTT,CASSKDPIGTEAFF
-,13,TRBV9,many,TRBJ2-3,TGTGCCAGCAGCGCGGGGGGCTTAGATACGCAGTATTTT,CASSAGGLDTQYF
-,11,TRBV7-9,-,TRBJ1-1,TGTGCCAGCAGCCGAAGTATTGAAGCTTTCTTT,CASSRSIEAFF
-,11,TRBV5-1,few,TRBJ1-6,TGCGCCAGCAGCTCGGGACGGATACTCCACTTT,CASSSGRILHF
-,13,TRBV7-9,many,TRBJ2-7,TGTGCCAGCACCGTAGGGGAAACCTACGAGCAGTACTTC,CASTVGETYEQYF
-,13,TRBV7-9,-,TRBJ1-2,TGTGCCAGCAGCCACCGGGATAACTATGGCTACACCTTC,CASSHRDNYGYTF
TRBD1,17,TRBV5-6,few,TRBJ1-2,TGTGCCAGCAGCCTCCAGAAAACAGGGGGTGGGGACTATGGCTACACCTTC,CASSLQKTGGGDYGYTF
-,15,TRBV7-9,-,TRBJ1-1,TGTGCCAGCAGCTCCTCGGAACACTTGAACACTGAAGCTTTCTTT,CASSSSEHLNTEAFF
-,14,TRBV7-2,-,TRBJ1-1,TGTGCCAGCAGCTTGAGGACGGGGAACACTGAAGCTTTCTTT,CASSLRTGNTEAFF